One sample yielded the 31 T cell receptor beta chains listed below, sequenced in a study of CD8 T cells in Susac syndrome. It was with random hexamers that 0.5 to 1 ug RNA was reverse transcribed. TCRdb fed the immunoSEQ multiplex PCR reads into MiXCR, producing one record per CDR3 protein. The table has more than 150,000 distinct CDR3 sequences, about 95% seen once; the top ten hold over 0.12%. Material for sequencing was CD4+ T cells from PBMCs. The receptors were sampled from a human donor in good health.

CDR3 sequence reads: CSGGREGEKLFF. The CDR3 DNA is TGCAGCGGAGGCAGGGAGGGTGAAAAACTGTTTTTT. The chain uses TRBV29-1 and TRBJ1-4; TRBD1 might be the D (5 bases). Per the germline V gene, CDR1 is SQVTM and CDR2 is ANQGSEA. Trimming took off 7 bases at V and 7 bases at J, with 13 bases between the two ends. This CDR3 is 12 amino acids long.

This rearrangement joins TRBV20-1 to TRBJ1-2; D gene uncertain. The CDR3 covers 12 residues. CDR1 DFQATT and CDR2 SNEGSKA come from the germline V gene (reference sequence). V was pared by 5 bases and J by 4 bases, with 11 bases between. CDR3 in amino acids: CSARGTTYGYTF. Written as DNA, the CDR3 is TGCAGTGCTCGAGGAACGACCTATGGCTACACCTTC.

This chain uses TRBV24-1 with TRBJ2-7, with TRBD1 as a possible D gene (5 bases). Germline-derived CDR1 and CDR2 are KGHDR and SFDVKD. Trimming took 8 bases from V and 6 from J, leaving 13 bases between them. The CDR3 covers 12 residues. The CDR3 DNA is TGTGCCACCAAGGCGTGGGGCCTCGAGCAGTACTTC. The encoded protein is CATKAWGLEQYF.

The V and J genes are TRBV30 and TRBJ1-2; D unclear. The CDR3 has 12 residues. Germline lookup yields CDR1 GTSNPN and CDR2 SVGIG (reference sequence). V was clipped by 3 bases and J by 5 bases, with 10 bases between them. The CDR3 is CAWRTPGYGYTF. The CDR3 DNA reads as TGTGCCTGGAGGACCCCCGGGTATGGCTACACCTTC.

V and J are TRBV20-1 and TRBJ1-1; D is possibly TRBD1 (6 bases). Trimming removed 0 bases at V and 4 bases at J, with 12 bases between. Looked up from germline, CDR1 is DFQATT and CDR2 is SNEGSKA (reference sequence). CDR3 length equals 14 residues. The CDR3 reads CSARDPGEATEAFF. The CDR3 DNA reads as TGCAGTGCTAGAGATCCAGGGGAAGCCACTGAAGCTTTCTTT.

The chain uses TRBV9 and TRBJ2-7, with 7 bases lining up with TRBD1. Unmatched junction bases numbered 7, after V lost 3 bases and J lost 4 bases. This CDR3 comprises 14 residues. Germline assignment: CDR1 SGDLS and CDR2 YYNGEE. CDR3 sequence (DNA): TGTGCCAGCAGCGGCTCCGGGACAGTTTACGAGCAGTACTTC. It encodes CASSGSGTVYEQYF. The whole variable domain, remainder taken from reference TRBV9 and TRBJ2-7, is DSGVTQTPKHLITATGQRVTLRCSPRSGDLSVYWYQQSLDQGLQFLIQYYNGEERAKGNILERFSAQQFPDLHSELNLSSLELGDSALYFCASSGSGTVYEQYFGPGTRLTVT.

The chain employs TRBV4-3 and TRBJ1-2, with TRBD1 as a possible D gene (5 bases). V was pared by 4 bases and J by 7 bases, with 16 bases between. The germline gives CDR1 LGHNA, CDR2 YSLEER. This CDR3 region has 14 residues. The CDR3 protein is CASSRRDWPSGYTF. As DNA, the CDR3 is TGCGCCAGCAGCCGTAGGGACTGGCCCTCTGGCTACACCTTC.

The CDR3 DNA is TGCAGTGCTTTGACAGGGGGAATAGTGAACACTGAAGCTTTCTTT. It specifies CSALTGGIVNTEAFF. J is TRBJ1-1 and V is TRBV20-1; 9 positions match TRBD1. This CDR3 comprises 15 residues. V gave up 5 bases and J gave up 0 bases; unmatched junction bases: 7. Per germline, CDR1 DFQATT and CDR2 SNEGSKA (reference sequence).

The chain links TRBV5-4 to TRBJ1-2, with 7 nucleotides matching TRBD1. J was trimmed by 3 bases and V by 5 bases; bases with no gene match: 7. Germline V CDR1 and CDR2: SGHNT, YYREEE (reference sequence). The CDR3 has 14 residues. The CDR3 spells CASRRGPGDYGYTF. The CDR3 nucleotides read TGTGCCAGCAGAAGGGGGCCAGGGGACTATGGCTACACCTTC.

The chain uses TRBV11-2 and TRBJ2-3; D tentatively reads TRBD1 or TRBD2 (6 bases each). The V gene's germline CDR1 is SGHAT and CDR2 FQNNGV. The germline V and J ends were trimmed by 5 bases and 6 bases, with 12 bases remaining between them. The CDR3 consists of 13 residues. In DNA form, the CDR3 reads TGTGCCAGCAGCCTCCCGGGGGCGGATACGCAGTATTTT. Residues: CASSLPGADTQYF.

The CDR3 spells CASSRRLPGEQFF. The CDR3 coding sequence is TGTGCCAGCAGCCGAAGGCTCCCAGGTGAGCAGTTCTTC. This chain uses TRBV14 with TRBJ2-1; D unresolved. The CDR3 runs to 13 residues. The V and J ends lost 4 bases and 9 bases respectively, with 13 bases between them. Germline CDR1 and CDR2: SGHDN and FVKESK.

The chain joins TRBV7-8 to TRBJ2-1; 15 nucleotides align to TRBD2. The V gene's germline CDR1 is SGHVS and CDR2 FQNEAQ. The V segment lost 3 bases and the J segment 9 bases; nucleotides outside the gene matches: 3. The CDR3 runs to 15 residues. CDR3 amino acids: CASSFLGLAGGEQFF. CDR3 nucleotide sequence: TGTGCCAGCAGCTTCCTGGGACTAGCGGGGGGTGAGCAGTTCTTC. The full variable domain, its missing parts supplied by reference TRBV7-8 and TRBJ2-1, is GAGVSQSPRYKVAKRGQDVALRCDPISGHVSLFWYQQALGQGPEFLTYFQNEAQLDKSGLPSDRFFAERPEGSVSTLKIQRTQQEDSAVYLCASSFLGLAGGEQFFGPGTRLTVL.

The rearrangement uses TRBV20-1 and TRBJ1-1; tentatively, D is TRBD1 (6 bases). Germline CDR1 and CDR2: DFQATT and SNEGSKA (reference sequence). The length of the CDR3 is 12 residues. V was trimmed by 2 bases and J by 6 bases, leaving 10 bases between them. The CDR3 DNA is TGCAGTGCTAGATTCCGGGGGCCTGAAGCTTTCTTT. Translation: CSARFRGPEAFF.

The J gene is TRBJ2-7, the V gene TRBV19; D is ambiguous. With 6 bases removed from V and 2 bases from J, the gap between germline ends came to 11 bases. The CDR3 is 13 residues long. Per germline, CDR1 LNHDA and CDR2 SQIVND (reference sequence). CDR3 region: CASSFRLAYEQYF. The CDR3 DNA reads as TGTGCCAGTAGCTTCAGGCTCGCCTACGAGCAGTACTTC. The complete variable domain, with remaining parts taken from reference TRBV19 and TRBJ2-7, reads DGGITQSPKYLFRKEGQNVTLSCEQNLNHDAMYWYRQDPGQGLRLIYYSQIVNDFQKGDIAEGYSVSREKKESFPLTVTSAQKNPTAFYLCASSFRLAYEQYFGPGTRLTVT.

The gene calls are TRBV2 and TRBJ1-1, with D uncertain. Trimming stripped 4 bases from V and 1 base from J, with 4 bases between. Germline loops: CDR1 SNHLY, CDR2 FYNNEI. This CDR3 is 12 amino acids long. The CDR3 sequence is CASSGRNTEAFF. The CDR3 region has the DNA TGTGCCAGCAGTGGCCGGAACACTGAAGCTTTCTTT.

This CDR3 is CASSSGTLETYEQYF. The CDR3 DNA follows: TGCGCCAGCAGCTCAGGGACGCTGGAGACCTACGAGCAGTACTTC. The chain links TRBV5-1 to TRBJ2-7; D possibly uses TRBD1 or TRBD2 (5 bases each). Germline CDR1 SGHRS, CDR2 YFSETQ. V lost 3 bases and J 2 bases, leaving 15 bases between the germline ends. The CDR3 runs to 15 residues.

This chain links TRBV3-1 with TRBJ2-4, with D possibly being TRBD1 (5 bases). The germline V and J ends were trimmed by 1 base and 7 bases, with 11 bases remaining between them. The CDR3 loop spans 14 amino acids. Germline loops: CDR1 LGHDT, CDR2 YNNKEL (reference sequence). CDR3 protein: CASSQVSQGNIQYF. CDR3 DNA sequence: TGTGCCAGCAGCCAAGTCAGTCAGGGCAACATTCAGTACTTC.

The chain uses TRBV30 and TRBJ2-1; TRBD2 matches at 10 bases. The CDR3 contains 16 residues. Trimming at V came to 3 bases and at J to 4 bases, leaving 9 bases not matched to a gene. Germline-derived CDR1 and CDR2 are GTSNPN and SVGIG (reference sequence). The CDR3 sequence is CAWRARSGGAYNEQFF. CDR3 in DNA: TGTGCCTGGAGGGCACGGAGCGGGGGGGCATACAATGAGCAGTTCTTC.

The V and J genes are TRBV20-1 and TRBJ1-6, with D possibly matching TRBD1 (5 bases). CDR3 size: 13 residues. V gave up 5 bases and J gave up 7 bases, with 12 bases separating them. CDR1 and CDR2 (germline): DFQATT, SNEGSKA (reference sequence). CDR3 region: CSAFDSRNSPLHF. CDR3 bases: TGCAGTGCTTTTGACAGTAGGAATTCACCCCTCCACTTT.

The chain has TRBV27 and TRBJ2-7; weak D call: TRBD2 (5 bases). V was shortened by 5 bases and J by 2 bases, with 13 bases between the two germline ends. Germline values: CDR1 MNHEY, CDR2 SMNVEV (reference sequence). CDR3 length: 14 amino acids. This chain's CDR3 is CASSAYSGTYEQYF. The CDR3 nucleotides are TGTGCCAGCAGTGCCTACTCCGGGACCTACGAGCAGTACTTC.

The chain has TRBV20-1 and TRBJ2-1, with 8 bases aligning to TRBD2. J was trimmed by 5 bases and V by 5 bases; bases with no gene match: 5. This CDR3 spans 13 amino acids. From germline, CDR1 is DFQATT and CDR2 SNEGSKA (reference sequence). The CDR3 protein is CSAQGGGNNEQFF. CDR3 DNA sequence: TGCAGTGCTCAAGGCGGGGGGAACAATGAGCAGTTCTTC.

J is TRBJ2-3 and V is TRBV7-9, with TRBD1 matching 7 bases. V was pared by 8 bases and J by 2 bases, with 7 bases of the junction left unmatched. The length of the CDR3 is 14 residues. The V gene's germline CDR1 is SEHNR and CDR2 FQNEAQ (reference sequence). CDR3 nucleotide sequence: TGTGCCAGCGGGGGACAGCGCACCACAGATACGCAGTATTTT. Its translation: CASGGQRTTDTQYF.

V gene TRBV6-6 combines with J gene TRBJ2-5, with D possibly called TRBD1 or TRBD2 (5 bases each). The germline CDR1 and CDR2 sequences are MNHNY and SVGAGI (reference sequence). The CDR3 loop spans 11 amino acids. The germline V and J ends were trimmed by 8 bases and 5 bases, with 9 bases remaining between them. CDR3 nucleotides: TGTGCCAGCCAGGGACGGGAGACCCAGTACTTC. This translates into CASQGRETQYF.

The chain uses TRBV12-3 or TRBV12-4 and TRBJ2-3; D call uncertain. The CDR3 sequence is 12 residues long. V lost 3 bases and J 5 bases, leaving 6 bases between the germline ends. The CDR3: CASSFEEDTQYF. CDR3 DNA: TGTGCCAGCAGTTTCGAAGAAGATACGCAGTATTTT.

The chain combines TRBV20-1 with TRBJ2-1; D remains ambiguous. V lost 3 bases and J 6 bases, leaving 9 bases between the germline ends. This CDR3 is built from 12 residues. CDR1 and CDR2 (germline): DFQATT, SNEGSKA (reference sequence). Here the CDR3 DNA reads TGCAGTGCTAGGAAGGGCCCCAATGAGCAGTTCTTC. Translating gives CSARKGPNEQFF.

This clonotype was seen a single time. The chain links TRBV5-1 to TRBJ2-3; the D is unclear. The CDR3 is made up of 14 amino acids. Trimming shortened V by 5 bases and J by 0 bases, and 10 bases separated the two germline ends. Germline-derived CDR1 and CDR2 are SGHRS and YFSETQ. The CDR3 coding sequence is TGCGCCAGCAGATCGCGTGACAGCACAGATACGCAGTATTTT. This translates into CASRSRDSTDTQYF. The variable domain in full, with the rest retrieved from reference TRBV5-1 and TRBJ2-3, is KAGVTQTPRYLIKTRGQQVTLSCSPISGHRSVSWYQQTPGQGLQFLFEYFSETQRNKGNFPGRFSGRQFSNSRSEMNVSTLELGDSALYLCASRSRDSTDTQYFGPGTRLTVL.

The CDR3 is CASSSTGAETQYF. CDR3 DNA: TGTGCCAGCAGTTCGACAGGGGCGGAGACCCAGTACTTC. The genes are TRBV12-3 or TRBV12-4 and TRBJ2-5; TRBD1 aligns across 8 bases. J lost 5 bases, V lost 4 bases, and 3 bases had no gene match. The CDR3 sequence is 13 residues long.

V and J are TRBV7-2 and TRBJ2-3, with D unresolved. The CDR3 is 14 amino acids. The germline V gene has CDR1 SGHTA and CDR2 FQGNSA. Trimming took off 5 bases at V and 1 base at J, with 10 bases between the two ends. CDR3 coding DNA: TGTGCCAGCAGCCCGAACTACGGCACAGATACGCAGTATTTT. Amino acid sequence: CASSPNYGTDTQYF.

This sequence joins TRBV30 and TRBJ1-2; D not resolved. There are 13 residues in the CDR3. Germline V gene data show CDR1 as GTSNPN and CDR2 as SVGIG (reference sequence). V shed 8 bases and J shed 6 bases, with 19 bases lying between them. CDR3 sequence (DNA): TGTGCCCATCAGATGGCCCCTTCAAATGGCTACACCTTC. Its protein product is CAHQMAPSNGYTF. The whole variable domain, filled in from reference TRBV30 and TRBJ1-2, reads SQTIHQWPATLVQPVGSPLSLECTVEGTSNPNLYWYRQAAGRGLQLLFYSVGIGQISSEVPQNLSASRPQDRQFILSSKKLLLSDSGFYLCAHQMAPSNGYTFGSGTRLTVV.

The CDR3 sequence is CASSLRRGADTQYF. For the CDR3, the DNA is TGTGCCAGCAGCTTACGCAGGGGCGCAGATACGCAGTATTTT. The chain links TRBV7-9 to TRBJ2-3, with D perhaps TRBD1 (6 bases). Trimming cost V 2 bases and J 4 bases, with 10 bases left between them. The CDR3 extends over 14 amino acids. Germline V gene lookup returns CDR1 SEHNR and CDR2 FQNEAQ (reference sequence). Full variable domain (remainder filled in from reference TRBV7-9 and TRBJ2-3): DTGVSQNPRHKITKRGQNVTFRCDPISEHNRLYWYRQTLGQGPEFLTYFQNEAQLEKSRLLSDRFSAERPKGSFSTLEIQRTEQGDSAMYLCASSLRRGADTQYFGPGTRLTVL.

For this clonotype: The junction shows a germline mismatch at one end, possibly a read error. This chain uses TRBV7-6 with TRBJ2-3; no reliable D call. CDR3 length: 13 residues. Germline V gene sequence: CDR1 SGHVS, CDR2 FNYEAQ. In nucleotides, the CDR3 is TGTGCTAGCAGCTTGGGTTACACAGATACGCAGTATTTT. This codes for CASSLGYTDTQYF.